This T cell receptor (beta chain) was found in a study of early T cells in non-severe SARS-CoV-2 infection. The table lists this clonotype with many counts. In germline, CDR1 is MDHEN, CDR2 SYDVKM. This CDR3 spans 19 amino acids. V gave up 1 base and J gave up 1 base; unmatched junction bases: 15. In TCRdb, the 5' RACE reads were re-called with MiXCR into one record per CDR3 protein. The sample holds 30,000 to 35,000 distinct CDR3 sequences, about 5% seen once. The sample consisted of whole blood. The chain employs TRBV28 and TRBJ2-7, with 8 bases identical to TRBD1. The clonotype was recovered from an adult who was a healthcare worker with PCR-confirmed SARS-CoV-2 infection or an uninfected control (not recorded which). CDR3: CASSLLDSTDRDVSYEQYF. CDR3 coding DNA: TGTGCCAGCAGTTTATTAGATTCAACGGACAGGGATGTTTCCTACGAGCAGTACTTC.